The present T cell receptor (beta chain) was sequenced within a study of blood T cell repertoires in COVID-19. V shed 3 bases, J shed 9 bases, and the junction held 9 bases outside the gene matches. Germline V gives CDR1 ENHRY, CDR2 SYGVKD. The CDR3 totals 14 residues. TCRdb's copy holds only in-frame clones and misses some; the assay was immunoSEQ multiplex PCR. This table has about 100,000 clones, 85% appearing once. The rearrangement links TRBV10-3 to TRBJ1-2, with 8 bases lining up with TRBD1. Sequencing was performed on peripheral blood. This sequence was found in a woman in her seventies with active or convalescent COVID-19. The chain's CDR3 is CAISEGQGVGSYTF. The CDR3 DNA reads as TGTGCCATCAGTGAAGGACAGGGTGTAGGTAGCTACACCTTC.